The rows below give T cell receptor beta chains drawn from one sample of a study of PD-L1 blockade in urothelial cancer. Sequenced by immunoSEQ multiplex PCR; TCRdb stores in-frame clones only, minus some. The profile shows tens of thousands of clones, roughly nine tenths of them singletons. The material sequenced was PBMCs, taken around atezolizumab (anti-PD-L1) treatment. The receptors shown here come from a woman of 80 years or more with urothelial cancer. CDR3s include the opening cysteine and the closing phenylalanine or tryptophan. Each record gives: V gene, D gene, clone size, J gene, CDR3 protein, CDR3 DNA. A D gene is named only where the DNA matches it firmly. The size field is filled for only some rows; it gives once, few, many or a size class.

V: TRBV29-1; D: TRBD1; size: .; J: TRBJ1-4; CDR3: CSAMTGGGEKLFF; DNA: TGCAGTGCTATGACAGGGGGCGGAGAAAAACTGTTTTTT
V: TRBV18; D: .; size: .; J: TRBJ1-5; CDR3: CASSPSRGKHQPQHF; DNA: TGTGCCAGCTCACCGAGTAGGGGGAAGCATCAGCCCCAGCATTTT
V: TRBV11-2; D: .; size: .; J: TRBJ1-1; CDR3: CASSLSWLGAGDTEAFF; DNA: TGTGCCAGCAGCTTGTCTTGGTTAGGGGCGGGGGACACTGAAGCTTTCTTT
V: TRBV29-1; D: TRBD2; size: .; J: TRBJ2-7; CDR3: CSVGWGGSYEQYF; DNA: TGCAGCGTTGGATGGGGGGGCTCCTACGAGCAGTACTTC
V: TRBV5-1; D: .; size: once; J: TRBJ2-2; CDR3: CASSLGRDGVTGELFF; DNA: TGCGCCAGCAGCTTGGGCAGGGATGGGGTGACCGGGGAGCTGTTTTTT
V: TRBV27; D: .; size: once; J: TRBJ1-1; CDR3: CASSLTGNTEAFF; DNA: TGTGCCAGCAGTTTAACCGGGAACACTGAAGCTTTCTTT
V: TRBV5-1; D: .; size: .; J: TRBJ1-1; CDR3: CASSLGSGVNTEAFF; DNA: TGCGCCAGCAGCTTAGGGAGCGGAGTCAACACTGAAGCTTTCTTT
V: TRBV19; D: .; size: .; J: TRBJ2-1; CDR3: CASSKSDDRGNEQFF; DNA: TGTGCCAGTAGTAAGTCCGATGATCGGGGGAATGAGCAGTTCTTC
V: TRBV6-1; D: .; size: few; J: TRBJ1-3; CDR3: CASSTGPNSGNTIYF; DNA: TGTGCCAGCAGTACGGGTCCAAATTCTGGAAACACCATATATTTT
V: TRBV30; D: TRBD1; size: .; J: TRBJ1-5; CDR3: CAWQGARNQPQHF; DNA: TGTGCCTGGCAGGGGGCCAGAAATCAGCCCCAGCATTTT
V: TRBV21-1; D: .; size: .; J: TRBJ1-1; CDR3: CPGHETEAFF; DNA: TGTCCGGGACACGAAACTGAAGCTTTCTTT
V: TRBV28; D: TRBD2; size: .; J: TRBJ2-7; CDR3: CASSPDGTSGYEQYF; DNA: TGTGCCAGCAGTCCTGACGGGACTAGCGGCTACGAGCAGTACTTC
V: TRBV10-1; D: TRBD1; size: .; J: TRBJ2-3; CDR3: CASSGGQGLSFADTQYF; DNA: TGCGCCAGCAGTGGTGGACAGGGGCTCTCCTTCGCAGATACGCAGTATTTT
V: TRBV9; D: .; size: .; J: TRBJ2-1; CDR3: CASSPAGAFYNEQFF; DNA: TGTGCCAGCAGCCCCGCGGGGGCTTTTTACAATGAGCAGTTCTTC
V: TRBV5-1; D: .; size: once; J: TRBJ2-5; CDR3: CASMGVGGNEETQYF; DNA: TGCGCCAGCATGGGCGTAGGAGGAAATGAAGAGACCCAGTACTTC
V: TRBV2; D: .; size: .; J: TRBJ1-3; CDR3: CASSEQGFLSGNTIYF; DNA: TGTGCCAGCAGCGAACAGGGCTTCCTCTCTGGAAACACCATATATTTT
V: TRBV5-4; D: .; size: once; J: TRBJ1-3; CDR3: CASSPTQGVSGNTIYF; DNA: TGTGCCAGCAGCCCCACACAAGGGGTTTCAGGAAACACCATATATTTT
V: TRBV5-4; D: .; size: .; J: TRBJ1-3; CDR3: CASSMYGSGSGNTIYF; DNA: TGTGCCAGCAGCATGTACGGCAGCGGGTCTGGAAACACCATATATTTT
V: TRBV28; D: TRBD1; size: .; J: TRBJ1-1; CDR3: CASTGTGRSEAFF; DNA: TGTGCCAGCACCGGGACAGGGCGATCCGAAGCTTTCTTT
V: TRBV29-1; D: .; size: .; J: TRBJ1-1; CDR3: CSADSQNTEAFF; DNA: TGCAGCGCCGACAGTCAGAACACTGAAGCTTTCTTT
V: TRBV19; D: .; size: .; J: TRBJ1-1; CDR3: CASRVAYGQNTEAFF; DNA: TGTGCCAGTAGGGTTGCGTACGGACAGAACACTGAAGCTTTCTTT
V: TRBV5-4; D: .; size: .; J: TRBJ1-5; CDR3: CASSSSADSSNQPQHF; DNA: TGTGCCAGCAGCTCGTCCGCGGACTCGAGCAATCAGCCCCAGCATTTT
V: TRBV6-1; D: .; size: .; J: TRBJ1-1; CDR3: CASSVLSGVTEAFF; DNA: TGTGCCAGCAGTGTACTCAGCGGGGTCACTGAAGCTTTCTTT
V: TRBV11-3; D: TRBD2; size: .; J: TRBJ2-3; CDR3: CASSSSSGSTLAADTQYF; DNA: TGTGCCAGCAGCTCCTCTAGCGGGTCCACCCTCGCCGCAGATACGCAGTATTTT
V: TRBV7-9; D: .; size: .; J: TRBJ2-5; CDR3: CASSNVKGLGDGKTQYF; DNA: TGTGCCAGCAGCAACGTAAAGGGACTCGGCGACGGGAAGACCCAGTACTTC
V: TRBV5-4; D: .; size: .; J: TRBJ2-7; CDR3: CASSPSPGYEQYF; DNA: TGTGCCAGCAGCCCTTCCCCGGGGTACGAGCAGTACTTC
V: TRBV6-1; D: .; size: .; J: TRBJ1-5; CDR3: CASSELPLGAHQPQHF; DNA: TGTGCCAGCAGTGAACTTCCGCTAGGGGCCCATCAGCCCCAGCATTTT
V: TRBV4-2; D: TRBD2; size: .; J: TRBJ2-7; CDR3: CASSQDLAGEYEQYF; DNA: TGTGCCAGCAGCCAAGATCTAGCGGGAGAGTACGAGCAGTACTTC
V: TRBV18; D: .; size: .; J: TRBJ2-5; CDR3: CASSPVGEGGETQYF; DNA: TGTGCCAGCTCACCCGTAGGGGAAGGGGGAGAGACCCAGTACTTC
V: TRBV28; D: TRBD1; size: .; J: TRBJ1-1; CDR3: CASSSRDRDTEAFF; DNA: TGTGCCAGCAGTTCCCGGGACAGGGACACTGAAGCTTTCTTT
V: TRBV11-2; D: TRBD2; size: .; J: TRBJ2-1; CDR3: CASSPQTGLAGVEQFF; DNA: TGTGCCAGCAGTCCTCAGACGGGACTAGCGGGAGTTGAGCAGTTCTTC
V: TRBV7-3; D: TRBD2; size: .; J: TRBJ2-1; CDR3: CASSHSGGKGNEQFF; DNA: TGTGCCAGCAGCCACTCGGGAGGGAAGGGCAATGAGCAGTTCTTC
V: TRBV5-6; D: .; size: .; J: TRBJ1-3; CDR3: CASSLSRIGNTIYF; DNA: TGTGCCAGCAGCTTATCCAGGATTGGAAACACCATATATTTT
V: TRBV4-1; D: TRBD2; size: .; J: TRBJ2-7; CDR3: CASSQGFLAGEQYF; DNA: TGCGCCAGCAGCCAAGGATTCCTAGCGGGCGAGCAGTACTTC
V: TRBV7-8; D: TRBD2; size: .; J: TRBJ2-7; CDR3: CASSLAPAGGGSPYEQYF; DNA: TGTGCCAGCAGCTTAGCTCCCGCGGGAGGAGGAAGTCCCTACGAGCAGTACTTC
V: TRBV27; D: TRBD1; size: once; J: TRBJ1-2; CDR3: CASRHPRGRSGYTF; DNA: TGTGCCAGCAGACACCCCAGGGGGCGTAGTGGCTACACCTTC
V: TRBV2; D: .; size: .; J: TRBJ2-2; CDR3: CASRTGYTGELFF; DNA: TGTGCCAGCAGAACAGGGTACACCGGGGAGCTGTTTTTT
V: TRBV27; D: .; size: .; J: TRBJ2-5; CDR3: CASSLSPSQETQYF; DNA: TGTGCCAGCAGTTTAAGTCCGAGTCAAGAGACCCAGTACTTC
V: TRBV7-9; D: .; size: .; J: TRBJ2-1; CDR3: CASSPTDEQFF; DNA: TGTGCCAGCAGCCCGACAGATGAGCAGTTCTTC
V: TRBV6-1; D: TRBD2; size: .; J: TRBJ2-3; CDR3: CASSEVGSGTFSGTDTQYF; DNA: TGTGCCAGCAGTGAAGTCGGTAGCGGGACCTTTTCTGGCACAGATACGCAGTATTTT
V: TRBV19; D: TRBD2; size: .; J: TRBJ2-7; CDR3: CASSIWGPGGYEQYF; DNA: TGTGCCAGTAGTATATGGGGCCCGGGGGGCTACGAGCAGTACTTC
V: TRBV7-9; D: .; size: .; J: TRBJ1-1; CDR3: CASSPRDSMNTEAFF; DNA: TGTGCCAGCAGCCCGAGGGACTCCATGAACACTGAAGCTTTCTTT
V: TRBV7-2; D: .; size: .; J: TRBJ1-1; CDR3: CASSLGGGIGTEAFF; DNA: TGTGCCAGCAGCTTAGGGGGGGGGATCGGCACTGAAGCTTTCTTT
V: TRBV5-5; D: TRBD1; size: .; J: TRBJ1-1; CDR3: CASSLNPGQGHRGQVVF; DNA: TGTGCCAGCAGCTTGAATCCGGGACAGGGCCATCGGGGGCAGGTGGTCTTT
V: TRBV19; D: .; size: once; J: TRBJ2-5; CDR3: CASSIGPQETQYF; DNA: TGTGCCAGTAGTATAGGGCCCCAAGAGACCCAGTACTTC
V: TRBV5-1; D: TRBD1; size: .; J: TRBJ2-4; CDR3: CASRGQGAAKNIQYF; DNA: TGCGCCAGCAGAGGGCAGGGGGCGGCCAAAAACATTCAGTACTTC
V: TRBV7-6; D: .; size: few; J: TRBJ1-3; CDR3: CASSLSAGNTIYF; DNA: TGTGCCAGCAGCTTATCAGCTGGAAACACCATATATTTT
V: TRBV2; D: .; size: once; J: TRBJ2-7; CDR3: CASSEGPRAYEQYF; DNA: TGTGCCAGCAGTGAAGGGCCCCGGGCCTACGAGCAGTACTTC
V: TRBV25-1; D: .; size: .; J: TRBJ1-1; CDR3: CASRAWESTEAFF; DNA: TGTGCCAGCCGAGCCTGGGAGAGCACTGAAGCTTTCTTT
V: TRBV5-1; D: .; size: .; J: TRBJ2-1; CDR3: CASSLEGGPYNEQFF; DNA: TGCGCCAGCAGCTTGGAAGGAGGTCCCTACAATGAGCAGTTCTTC